This TCR beta chain was captured in a study of cytomegalovirus exposure and HLA in healthy donors. The length of the CDR3 is 14 residues. Trimming pared 4 bases from V and 8 bases from J, leaving 17 bases between. Germline lookup yields CDR1 MNHEY and CDR2 SVGAGI. PCR employed 60 Vbeta and 13 Jbeta primers. This table comes from immunoSEQ multiplex PCR, and its TCRdb copy is limited to in-frame clones, with some not included. There are 150,000 or so clones in the sample; nearly 80% occur only once, and about 14% lies in the top ten. This receptor was taken from a man in his forties or fifties in good health and CMV-seropositive. The chain links TRBV6-5 to TRBJ1-1; weak D call: TRBD1 (5 bases). Sequencing was carried out using PBMCs. CDR3 nucleotides: TGTGCCAGCAGTTCTCCGGGGGAGACGATGGAAGCTTTCTTT. It encodes CASSSPGETMEAFF.